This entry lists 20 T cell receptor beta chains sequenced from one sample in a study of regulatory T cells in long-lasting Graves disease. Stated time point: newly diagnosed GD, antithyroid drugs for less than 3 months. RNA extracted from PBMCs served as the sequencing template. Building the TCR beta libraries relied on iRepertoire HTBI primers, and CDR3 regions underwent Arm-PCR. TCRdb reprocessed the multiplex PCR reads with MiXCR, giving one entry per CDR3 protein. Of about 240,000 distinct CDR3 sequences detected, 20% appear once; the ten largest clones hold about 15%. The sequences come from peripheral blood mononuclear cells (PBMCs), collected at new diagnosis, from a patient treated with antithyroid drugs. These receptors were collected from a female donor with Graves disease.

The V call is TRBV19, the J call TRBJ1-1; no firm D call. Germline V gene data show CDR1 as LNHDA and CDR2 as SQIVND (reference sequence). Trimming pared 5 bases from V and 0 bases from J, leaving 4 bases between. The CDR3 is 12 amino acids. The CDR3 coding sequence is TGTGCCAGTAGTGGTCTGAACACTGAAGCTTTCTTT. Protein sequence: CASSGLNTEAFF.

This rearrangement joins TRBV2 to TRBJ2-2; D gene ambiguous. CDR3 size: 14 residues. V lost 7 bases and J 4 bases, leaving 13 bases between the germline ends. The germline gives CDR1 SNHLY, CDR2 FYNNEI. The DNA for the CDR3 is TGTGCCAGCATGGTAGTTATAGGCACCGGGGAGCTGTTTTTT. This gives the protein CASMVVIGTGELFF.

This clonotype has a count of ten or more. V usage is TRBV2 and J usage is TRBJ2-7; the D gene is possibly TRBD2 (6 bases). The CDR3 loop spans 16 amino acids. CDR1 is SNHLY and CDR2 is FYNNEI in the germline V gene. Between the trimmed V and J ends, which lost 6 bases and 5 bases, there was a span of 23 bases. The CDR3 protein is CASRGRDSNVGDEQYF. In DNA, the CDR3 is TGTGCCAGCAGGGGCCGGGACTCCAACGTTGGGGACGAGCAGTACTTC.

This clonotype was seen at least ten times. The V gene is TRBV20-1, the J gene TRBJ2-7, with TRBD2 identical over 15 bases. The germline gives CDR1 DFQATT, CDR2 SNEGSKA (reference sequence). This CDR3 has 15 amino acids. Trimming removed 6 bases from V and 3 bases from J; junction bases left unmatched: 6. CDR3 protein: CSAGTSGGPNYEQYF. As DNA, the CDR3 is TGCAGTGCGGGGACTAGCGGGGGGCCTAACTACGAGCAGTACTTC.

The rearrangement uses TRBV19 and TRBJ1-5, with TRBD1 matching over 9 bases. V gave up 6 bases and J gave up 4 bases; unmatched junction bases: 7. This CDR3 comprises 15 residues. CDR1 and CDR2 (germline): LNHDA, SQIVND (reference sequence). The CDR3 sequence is CASREQGARNQPQHF. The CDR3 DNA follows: TGTGCCAGTAGGGAACAGGGGGCAAGAAATCAGCCCCAGCATTTT.

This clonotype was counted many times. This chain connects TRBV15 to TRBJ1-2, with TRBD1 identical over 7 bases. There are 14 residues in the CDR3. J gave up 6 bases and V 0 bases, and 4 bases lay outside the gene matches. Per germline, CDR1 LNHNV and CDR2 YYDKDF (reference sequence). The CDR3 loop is CATSREGTAHGYTF. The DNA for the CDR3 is TGTGCCACCAGCAGAGAGGGGACAGCCCATGGCTACACCTTC.

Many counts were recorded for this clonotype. CDR3 in DNA: TGCAGTGCGCCGACCTACAGTAACTCTGGAAACACCATATATTTT. Its protein is CSAPTYSNSGNTIYF. The rearrangement links TRBV20-1 to TRBJ1-3; no firm D call. V shed 6 bases and J shed 0 bases, with 15 bases lying between them. The CDR3 extends over 15 amino acids. In germline, CDR1 is DFQATT, CDR2 SNEGSKA (reference sequence).

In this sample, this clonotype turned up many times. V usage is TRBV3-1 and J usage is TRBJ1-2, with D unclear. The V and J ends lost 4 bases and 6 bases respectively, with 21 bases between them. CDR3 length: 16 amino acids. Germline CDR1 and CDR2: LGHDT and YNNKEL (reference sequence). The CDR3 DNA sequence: TGTGCCAGCAGCCGAGACGGGTGGGCATTACCGCATGGCTACACCTTC. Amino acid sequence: CASSRDGWALPHGYTF.

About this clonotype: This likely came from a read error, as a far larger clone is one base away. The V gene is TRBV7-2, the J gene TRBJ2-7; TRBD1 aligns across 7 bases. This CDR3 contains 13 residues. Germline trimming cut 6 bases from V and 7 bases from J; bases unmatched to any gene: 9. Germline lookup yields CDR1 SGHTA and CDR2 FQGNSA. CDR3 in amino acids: CASRGQALGEQYF. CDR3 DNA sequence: TGTGCCAGCAGAGGACAGGCTTTAGGTGAGCAGTACTTC.

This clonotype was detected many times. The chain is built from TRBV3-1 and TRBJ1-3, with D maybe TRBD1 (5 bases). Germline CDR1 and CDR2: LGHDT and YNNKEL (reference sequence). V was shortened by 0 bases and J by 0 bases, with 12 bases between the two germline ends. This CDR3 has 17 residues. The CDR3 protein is CASSQEMQGISGNTIYF. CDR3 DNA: TGTGCCAGCAGCCAAGAAATGCAGGGCATCTCTGGAAACACCATATATTTT. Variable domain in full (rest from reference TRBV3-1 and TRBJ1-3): DTAVSQTPKYLVTQMGNDKSIKCEQNLGHDTMYWYKQDSKKFLKIMFSYNNKELIINETVPNRFSPKSPDKAHLNLHINSLELGDSAVYFCASSQEMQGISGNTIYFGEGSWLTVV.

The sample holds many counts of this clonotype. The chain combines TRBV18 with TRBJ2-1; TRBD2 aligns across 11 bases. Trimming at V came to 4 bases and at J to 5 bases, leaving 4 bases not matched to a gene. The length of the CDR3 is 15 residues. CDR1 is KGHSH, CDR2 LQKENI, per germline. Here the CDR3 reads CASSQLAGADNEQFF. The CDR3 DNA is TGTGCCAGCTCACAACTAGCGGGGGCAGACAATGAGCAGTTCTTC.

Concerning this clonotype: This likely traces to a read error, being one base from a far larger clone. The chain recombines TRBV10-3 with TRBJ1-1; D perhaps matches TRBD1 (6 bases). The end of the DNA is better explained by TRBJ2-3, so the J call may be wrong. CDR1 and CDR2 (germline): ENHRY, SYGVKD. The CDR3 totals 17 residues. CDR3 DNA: TGTGCCATCAGTGAGTCGGGGGCAGTAACTTTATCAGATACGCAGTATTTT. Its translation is CAISESGAVTLSDTQYF.

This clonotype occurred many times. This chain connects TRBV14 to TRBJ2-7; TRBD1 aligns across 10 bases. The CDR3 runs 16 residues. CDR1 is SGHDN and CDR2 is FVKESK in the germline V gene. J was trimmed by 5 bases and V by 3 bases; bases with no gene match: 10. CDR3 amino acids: CASSHSFGTGVDEQYF. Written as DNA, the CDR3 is TGTGCCAGCAGCCATTCGTTCGGGACAGGGGTAGACGAGCAGTACTTC.

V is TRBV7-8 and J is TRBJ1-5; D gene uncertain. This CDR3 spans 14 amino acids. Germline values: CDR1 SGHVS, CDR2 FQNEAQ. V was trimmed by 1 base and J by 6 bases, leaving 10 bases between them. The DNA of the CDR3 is TGTGCCAGCAGCTTAGGGGATTTGGGTCAGCCCCAGCATTTT. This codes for CASSLGDLGQPQHF.

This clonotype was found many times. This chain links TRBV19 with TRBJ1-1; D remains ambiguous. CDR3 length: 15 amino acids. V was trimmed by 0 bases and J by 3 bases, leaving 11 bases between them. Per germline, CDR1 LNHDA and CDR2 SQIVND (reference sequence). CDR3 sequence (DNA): TGTGCCAGTAGTATAGAGGTCGGGCCTCACACTGAAGCTTTCTTT. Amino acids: CASSIEVGPHTEAFF.

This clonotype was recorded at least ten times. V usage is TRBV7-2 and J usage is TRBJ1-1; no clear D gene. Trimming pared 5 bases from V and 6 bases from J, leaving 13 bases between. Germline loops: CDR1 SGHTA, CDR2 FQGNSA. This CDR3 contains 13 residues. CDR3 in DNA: TGTGCCAGCAGCCGGTTGACTAACGCTGAAGCTTTCTTT. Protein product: CASSRLTNAEAFF.

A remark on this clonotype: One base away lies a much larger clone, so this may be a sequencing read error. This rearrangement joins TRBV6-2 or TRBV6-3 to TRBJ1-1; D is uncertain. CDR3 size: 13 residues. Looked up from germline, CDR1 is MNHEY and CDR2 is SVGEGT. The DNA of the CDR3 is TGTGCCAGCTTTTTTGGGCCCTACACTGGAGCTTTCTTT. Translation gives CASFFGPYTGAFF.

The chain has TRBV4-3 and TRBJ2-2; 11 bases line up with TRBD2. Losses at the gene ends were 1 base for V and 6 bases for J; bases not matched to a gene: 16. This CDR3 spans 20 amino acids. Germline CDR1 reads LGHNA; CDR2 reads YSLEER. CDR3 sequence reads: CASSQVGRGSSGGYPGELFF. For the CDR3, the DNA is TGCGCCAGCAGCCAAGTCGGCAGGGGGTCTAGCGGGGGGTACCCCGGGGAGCTGTTTTTT.

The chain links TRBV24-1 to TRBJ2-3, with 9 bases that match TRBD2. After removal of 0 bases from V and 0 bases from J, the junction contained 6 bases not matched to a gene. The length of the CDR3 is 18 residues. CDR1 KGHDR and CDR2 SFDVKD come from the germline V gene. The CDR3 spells CATSDLLAGILSTDTQYF. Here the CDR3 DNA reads TGTGCCACCAGTGATTTGCTAGCGGGGATTCTTAGCACAGATACGCAGTATTTT.

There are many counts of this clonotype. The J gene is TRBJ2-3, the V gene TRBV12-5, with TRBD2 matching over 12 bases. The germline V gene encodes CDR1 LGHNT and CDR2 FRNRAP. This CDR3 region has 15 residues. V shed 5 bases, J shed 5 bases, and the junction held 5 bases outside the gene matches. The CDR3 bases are TGTGCTAGTGGTCCGGAACTAGCGGGAGGAGATACGCAGTATTTT. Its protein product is CASGPELAGGDTQYF.